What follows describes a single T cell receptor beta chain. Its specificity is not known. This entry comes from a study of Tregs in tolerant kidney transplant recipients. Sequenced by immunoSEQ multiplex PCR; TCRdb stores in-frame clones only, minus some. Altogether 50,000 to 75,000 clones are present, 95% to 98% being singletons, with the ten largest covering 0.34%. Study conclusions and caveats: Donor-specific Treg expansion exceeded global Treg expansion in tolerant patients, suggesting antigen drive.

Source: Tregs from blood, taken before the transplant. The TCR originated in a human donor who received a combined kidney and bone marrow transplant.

The DNA for the CDR3 is TGTGCCAGCAGCTTAGCTCTGGTGGCTAGCGCAAGCTCCTACAATGAGCAGTTCTTC. Its translation is CASSLALVASASSYNEQFF. The V and J genes are TRBV11-3 and TRBJ2-1, with D perhaps matching TRBD2 (6 bases). The CDR3 sequence is 19 residues long. The germline V gene has CDR1 SGHNT and CDR2 YENEEA. With 1 base removed from V and 0 bases from J, the gap between germline ends came to 19 bases.